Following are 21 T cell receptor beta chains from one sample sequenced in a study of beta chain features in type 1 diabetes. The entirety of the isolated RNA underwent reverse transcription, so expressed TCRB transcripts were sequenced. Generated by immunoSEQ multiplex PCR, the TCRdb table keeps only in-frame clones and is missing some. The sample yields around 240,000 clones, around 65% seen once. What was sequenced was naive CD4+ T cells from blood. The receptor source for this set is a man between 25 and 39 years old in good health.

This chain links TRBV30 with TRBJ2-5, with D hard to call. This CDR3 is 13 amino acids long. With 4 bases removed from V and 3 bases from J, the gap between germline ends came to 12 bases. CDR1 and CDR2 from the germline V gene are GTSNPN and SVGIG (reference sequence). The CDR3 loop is CAWNTGREETQYF. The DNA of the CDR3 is TGTGCCTGGAATACCGGACGGGAAGAGACCCAGTACTTC.

CDR3: CASRRPGRYNEQFF. The CDR3 DNA reads TGTGCCAGCAGGCGCCCTGGCCGCTACAATGAGCAGTTCTTC. The chain uses TRBV28 and TRBJ2-1; D is undetermined. The V end lost 6 bases, the J end lost 3 bases, and 12 bases lay between the germline ends. The CDR3 totals 14 residues. CDR1 MDHEN and CDR2 SYDVKM come from the germline V gene.

The CDR3 is CSGTGTEGDTQYF. In nucleotides, the CDR3 is TGCAGCGGCACTGGGACCGAGGGAGATACGCAGTATTTT. The chain links TRBV29-1 to TRBJ2-3; tentatively, D is TRBD1 or TRBD2 (5 bases each). Germline loops: CDR1 SQVTM, CDR2 ANQGSEA. CDR3 length: 13 residues. The V gene lost 7 bases and the J gene lost 5 bases, with 16 bases spanning the gap.

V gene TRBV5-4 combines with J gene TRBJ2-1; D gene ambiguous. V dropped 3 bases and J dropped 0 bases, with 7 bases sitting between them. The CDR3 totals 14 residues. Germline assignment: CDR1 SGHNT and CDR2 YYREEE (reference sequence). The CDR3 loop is CASSSSYSYNEQFF. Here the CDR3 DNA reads TGTGCCAGCAGCTCGTCGTACTCCTACAATGAGCAGTTCTTC.

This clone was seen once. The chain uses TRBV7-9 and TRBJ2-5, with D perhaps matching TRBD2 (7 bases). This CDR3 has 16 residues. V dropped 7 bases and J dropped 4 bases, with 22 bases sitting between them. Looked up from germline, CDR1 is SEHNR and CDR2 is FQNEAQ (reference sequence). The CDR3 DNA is TGTGCCAGCACCCAGAAATCGGGGGGCCTCGCAGAGACCCAGTACTTC. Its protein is CASTQKSGGLAETQYF.

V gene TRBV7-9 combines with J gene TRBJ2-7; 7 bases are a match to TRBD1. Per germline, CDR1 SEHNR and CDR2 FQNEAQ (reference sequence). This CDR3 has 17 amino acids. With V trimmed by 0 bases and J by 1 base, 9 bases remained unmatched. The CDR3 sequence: CASSLAIGDSKSYEQYF. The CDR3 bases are TGTGCCAGCAGCTTAGCGATCGGGGACAGTAAATCCTACGAGCAGTACTTC.

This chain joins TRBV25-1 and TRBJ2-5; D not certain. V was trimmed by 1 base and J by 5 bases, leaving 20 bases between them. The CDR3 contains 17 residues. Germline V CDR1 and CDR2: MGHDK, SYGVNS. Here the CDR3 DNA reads TGTGCCAGCAGTGAATCACCGAAGGGCCCCAAGCCGGAGACCCAGTACTTC. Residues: CASSESPKGPKPETQYF.

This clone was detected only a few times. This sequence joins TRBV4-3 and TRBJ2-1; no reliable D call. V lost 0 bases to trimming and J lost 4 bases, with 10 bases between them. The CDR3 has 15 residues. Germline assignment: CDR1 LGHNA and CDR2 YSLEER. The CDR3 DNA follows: TGCGCCAGCAGCCAAGATCCGCGTCTTTACAATGAGCAGTTCTTC. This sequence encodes CASSQDPRLYNEQFF.

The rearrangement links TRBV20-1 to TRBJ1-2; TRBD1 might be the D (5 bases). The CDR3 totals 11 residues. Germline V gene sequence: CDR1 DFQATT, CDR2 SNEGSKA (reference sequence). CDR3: CGWGKGYGYTF. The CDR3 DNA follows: TGCGGATGGGGGAAGGGCTATGGCTACACCTTC.

CDR3 amino acids: CASSLTSRTTDTQYF. The CDR3 bases are TGTGCCAGCAGCTTGACTAGCAGAACCACAGATACGCAGTATTTT. This chain links TRBV11-2 with TRBJ2-3; the match to TRBD2 covers 7 bases. J lost 2 bases, V lost 3 bases, and 5 bases had no gene match. From germline, CDR1 is SGHAT and CDR2 FQNNGV. The length of the CDR3 is 15 residues.

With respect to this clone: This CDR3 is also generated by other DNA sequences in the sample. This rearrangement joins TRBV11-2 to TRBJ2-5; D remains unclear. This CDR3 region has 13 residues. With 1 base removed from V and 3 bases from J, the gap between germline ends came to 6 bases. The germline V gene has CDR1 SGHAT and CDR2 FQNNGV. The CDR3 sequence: CASSLGAKETQYF. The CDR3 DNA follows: TGTGCCAGCAGCTTAGGGGCAAAAGAGACCCAGTACTTC.

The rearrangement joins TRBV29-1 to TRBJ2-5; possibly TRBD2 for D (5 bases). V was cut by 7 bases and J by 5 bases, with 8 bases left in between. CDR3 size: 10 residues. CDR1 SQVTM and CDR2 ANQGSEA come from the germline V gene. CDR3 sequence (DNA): TGCAGCGGCGGGTATGAGACCCAGTACTTC. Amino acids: CSGGYETQYF.

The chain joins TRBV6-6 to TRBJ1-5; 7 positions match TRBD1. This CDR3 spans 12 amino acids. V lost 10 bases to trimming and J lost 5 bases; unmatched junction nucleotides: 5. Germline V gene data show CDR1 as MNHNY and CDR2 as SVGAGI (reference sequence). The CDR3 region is CATGTDDQPQHF. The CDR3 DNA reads TGTGCCACCGGGACAGACGATCAGCCCCAGCATTTT.

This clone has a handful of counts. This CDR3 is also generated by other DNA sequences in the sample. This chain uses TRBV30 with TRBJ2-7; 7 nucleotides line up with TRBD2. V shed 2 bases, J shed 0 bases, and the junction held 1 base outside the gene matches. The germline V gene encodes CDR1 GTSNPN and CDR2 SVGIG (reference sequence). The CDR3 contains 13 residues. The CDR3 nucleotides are TGTGCCTGGAGTAGCGGGAACTCCTACGAGCAGTACTTC. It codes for CAWSSGNSYEQYF.

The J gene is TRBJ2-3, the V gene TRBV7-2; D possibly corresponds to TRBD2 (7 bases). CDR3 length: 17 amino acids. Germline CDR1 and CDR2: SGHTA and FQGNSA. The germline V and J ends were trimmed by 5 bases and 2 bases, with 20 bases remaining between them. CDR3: CASSGGRRTSATDTQYF. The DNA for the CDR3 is TGTGCCAGCAGCGGGGGCAGGAGGACTAGTGCCACAGATACGCAGTATTTT.

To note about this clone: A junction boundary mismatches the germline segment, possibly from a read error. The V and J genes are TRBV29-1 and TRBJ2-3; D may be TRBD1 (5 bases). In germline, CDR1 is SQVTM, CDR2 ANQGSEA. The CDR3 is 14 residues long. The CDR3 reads CSGEDVVRVDTQYF. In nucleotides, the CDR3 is TGCAGCGGTGAAGACGTGGTCAGGGTGGATACGCAGTATTTT.

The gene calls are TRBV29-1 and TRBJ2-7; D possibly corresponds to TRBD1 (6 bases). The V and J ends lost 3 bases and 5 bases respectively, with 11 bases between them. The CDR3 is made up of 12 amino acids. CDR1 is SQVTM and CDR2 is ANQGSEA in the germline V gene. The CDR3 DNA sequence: TGCAGCGTTGACACAGGGTCGGACGAGCAGTACTTC. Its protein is CSVDTGSDEQYF.

CDR3: CSVEARDSVQYF. As DNA, the CDR3 is TGCAGCGTTGAAGCCAGGGACTCCGTGCAGTACTTC. The J gene is TRBJ2-7, the V gene TRBV29-1; possibly TRBD2 for D (6 bases). Trimming pared 1 base from V and 9 bases from J, leaving 13 bases between. CDR1 is SQVTM and CDR2 is ANQGSEA in the germline V gene. The CDR3 runs to 12 residues.

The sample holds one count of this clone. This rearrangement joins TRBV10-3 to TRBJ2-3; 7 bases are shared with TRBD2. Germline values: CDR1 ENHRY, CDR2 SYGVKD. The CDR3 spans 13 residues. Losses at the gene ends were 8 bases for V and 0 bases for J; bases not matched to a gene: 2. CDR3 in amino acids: CAIGGVSTDTQYF. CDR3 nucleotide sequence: TGTGCCATCGGGGGGGTTAGCACAGATACGCAGTATTTT.

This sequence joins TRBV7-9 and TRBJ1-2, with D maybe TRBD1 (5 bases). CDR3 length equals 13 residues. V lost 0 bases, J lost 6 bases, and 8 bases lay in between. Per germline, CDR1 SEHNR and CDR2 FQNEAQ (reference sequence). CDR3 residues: CASSLALGDGYTF. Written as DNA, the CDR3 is TGTGCCAGCAGCTTAGCGTTAGGGGATGGCTACACCTTC.

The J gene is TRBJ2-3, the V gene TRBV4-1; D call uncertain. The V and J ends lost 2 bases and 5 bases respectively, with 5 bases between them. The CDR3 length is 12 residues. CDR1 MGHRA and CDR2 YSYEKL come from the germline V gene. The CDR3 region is CASSQLEDTQYF. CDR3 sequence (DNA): TGCGCCAGCAGCCAACTTGAAGATACGCAGTATTTT.